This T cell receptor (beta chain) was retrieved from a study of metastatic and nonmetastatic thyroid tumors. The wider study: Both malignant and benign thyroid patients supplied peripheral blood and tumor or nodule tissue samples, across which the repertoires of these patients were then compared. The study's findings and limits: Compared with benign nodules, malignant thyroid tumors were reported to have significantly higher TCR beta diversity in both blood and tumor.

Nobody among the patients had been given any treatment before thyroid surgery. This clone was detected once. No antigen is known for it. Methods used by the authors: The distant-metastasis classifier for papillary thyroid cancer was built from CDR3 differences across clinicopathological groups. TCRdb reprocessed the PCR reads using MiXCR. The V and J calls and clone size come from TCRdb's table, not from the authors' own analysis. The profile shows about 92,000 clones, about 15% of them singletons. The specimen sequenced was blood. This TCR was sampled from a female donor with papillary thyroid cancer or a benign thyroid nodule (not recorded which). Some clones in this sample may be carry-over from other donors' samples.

CDR3 nucleotide sequence: TGCGCCAGCAGTACAGGGTCCATGAACACTGAAGCTTTCTTT. Protein product: CASSTGSMNTEAFF. The chain couples TRBV5-1 to TRBJ1-1, with a tentative D call TRBD1 (6 bases). This CDR3 comprises 14 residues. Per the germline V gene, CDR1 is SGHRS and CDR2 is YFSETQ. V was clipped by 5 bases and J by 0 bases, with 11 bases between them.